Below, 24 T cell receptor beta chains from the same sample are listed, as sequenced in a study of ipilimumab plus nivolumab after autologous stem cell transplantation. Sequenced by immunoSEQ multiplex PCR; TCRdb stores in-frame clones only, minus some. The table includes some 15,000 clones, over 70% detected once. The specimen was PBMCs, collected in a trial of ipilimumab plus nivolumab as post-transplant consolidation. The receptors come from a male donor with diffuse large B-cell lymphoma.

This clone has just one count. The chain combines TRBV6-6 with TRBJ2-5; D possibly corresponds to TRBD1 (6 bases). The V gene's germline CDR1 is MNHNY and CDR2 SVGAGI (reference sequence). V was shortened by 5 bases and J by 2 bases, with 9 bases between the two germline ends. The CDR3 runs to 13 residues. CDR3 DNA: TGTGCCAGCAGTCCGGACAGACAAGAGACCCAGTACTTC. As protein: CASSPDRQETQYF.

This clone qualifies as medium-sized. The chain has TRBV4-2 and TRBJ2-3; 9 nucleotides align to TRBD2. The CDR3 covers 16 residues. J was trimmed by 1 base and V by 0 bases; bases with no gene match: 2. The V gene's germline CDR1 is LGHNA and CDR2 YNFKEQ. CDR3: CASSQDPSGGTDTQYF. CDR3 nucleotide sequence: TGTGCCAGCAGCCAAGATCCTAGCGGGGGCACAGATACGCAGTATTTT.

The chain combines TRBV6-1 with TRBJ2-5; 12 positions agree with TRBD2. After removal of 6 bases from V and 3 bases from J, the junction contained 11 bases not matched to a gene. CDR1 and CDR2 from the germline V gene are MNHNS and SASEGT. The CDR3 length is 17 residues. The chain's CDR3 is CASSEKILAGGEETQYF. For the CDR3, the DNA is TGTGCCAGCAGCGAAAAAATACTAGCGGGGGGCGAAGAGACCCAGTACTTC.

Only a few counts were recorded for this clone. Other DNA sequences in the sample encode the same CDR3. V and J are TRBV10-3 and TRBJ2-6; tentative D call: TRBD2 (6 bases). With 0 bases removed from V and 1 base from J, the gap between germline ends came to 10 bases. The CDR3 spans 17 residues. Germline CDR1 ENHRY, CDR2 SYGVKD. The CDR3 spells CAISESRGGSGANVLTF. The CDR3 DNA follows: TGTGCCATCAGTGAGTCAAGAGGAGGGTCTGGGGCCAACGTCCTGACTTTC.

The rearrangement links TRBV5-1 to TRBJ2-2; TRBD1 matches 9 bases. V lost 2 bases, J lost 8 bases, and 7 bases stayed unmatched. Germline V lookup: CDR1 SGHRS, CDR2 YFSETQ. There are 15 residues in the CDR3. For the CDR3, the DNA is TGCGCCAGCAGCTTTTTACAGGGGGCTAAAGGGGAGCTGTTTTTT. Translated, it gives CASSFLQGAKGELFF.

Regarding this clone: At one of its ends the junction is not consistent with the germline gene, which may arise from a read error. The V and J genes are TRBV7-7 and TRBJ2-5; 9 nucleotides line up with TRBD1. Germline CDR1 is SSHAT and CDR2 is FNYEAQ (reference sequence). The CDR3 is made up of 15 amino acids. The CDR3 loop reads CASSPGQGNQETQYF. The DNA for the CDR3 is TGTGCTAGCAGTCCTGGACAGGGGAACCAAGAGACCCAGTACTTC.

This sequence joins TRBV4-2 and TRBJ2-7; D is unclear. The length of the CDR3 is 11 residues. V lost 4 bases to trimming and J lost 7 bases, with 8 bases between them. Per the germline V gene, CDR1 is LGHNA and CDR2 is YNFKEQ. In nucleotides, the CDR3 is TGTGCCAGCAGCCCTCTCGGTGAGCAGTACTTC. Residues: CASSPLGEQYF.

The chain couples TRBV4-2 to TRBJ2-1; 10 nucleotides line up with TRBD2. The V gene's germline CDR1 is LGHNA and CDR2 YNFKEQ. The CDR3 totals 16 residues. V shed 2 bases and J 7 bases; nucleotides not matched to a gene: 8. The CDR3 nucleotides read TGTGCCAGCAGCCAATCCTTAGCGGGGGGTAATAATGAGCAGTTCTTC. Its protein product is CASSQSLAGGNNEQFF.

The rearrangement uses TRBV21-1 and TRBJ1-1. TRBV21-1 is annotated as a pseudogene. The CDR3 is 16 amino acids. The DNA of the CDR3 is TGTGCCAGCAGCAAACATTCGGCCGAACAGAACACTGAAGCTTTCTTT. Its protein is CASSKHSAEQNTEAFF.

This clone was detected only once. This chain connects TRBV13 to TRBJ2-7; the D is unclear. V was clipped by 5 bases and J by 3 bases, with 17 bases between them. The CDR3 totals 15 residues. Germline-derived CDR1 and CDR2 are PRHDT and FYEKMQ (reference sequence). The CDR3: CASSAPRQEFYEQYF. The CDR3 coding sequence is TGTGCCAGCAGCGCACCCCGCCAGGAGTTCTACGAGCAGTACTTC.

Here the CDR3 reads CASSQESGTGAREQYF. Here the CDR3 DNA reads TGTGCCAGCAGCCAAGAATCCGGGACAGGGGCGCGAGAGCAGTACTTC. The chain combines TRBV9 with TRBJ2-7, with 10 positions matching TRBD1. The J segment lost 7 bases and the V segment lost 4 bases, leaving 14 bases of the junction unmatched. Germline-derived CDR1 and CDR2 are SGDLS and YYNGEE. The CDR3 is 16 amino acids.

This clone has only a few counts. The sample contains more than one DNA sequence encoding this CDR3. The chain couples TRBV14 to TRBJ1-5; unclear D gene. The V end was cut by 1 base, the J end by 4 bases, with 2 bases between. The CDR3 loop spans 12 amino acids. Germline CDR1 is SGHDN and CDR2 is FVKESK. The DNA of the CDR3 is TGTGCCAGCAGCCAAGCAAATCAGCCCCAGCATTTT. This sequence encodes CASSQANQPQHF.

The chain recombines TRBV9 with TRBJ1-6; 9 nucleotides match TRBD1. The CDR3 loop spans 16 amino acids. With V trimmed by 3 bases and J by 4 bases, 5 bases remained unmatched. CDR1 and CDR2 (germline): SGDLS, YYNGEE. The CDR3 loop reads CASSAPGQGYNSPLHF. CDR3 nucleotides: TGTGCCAGCAGCGCCCCGGGACAGGGTTATAATTCACCCCTCCACTTT.

The CDR3 loop reads CASSEAGHNEQFF. As DNA, the CDR3 is TGTGCCAGCAGCGAGGCAGGGCACAATGAGCAGTTCTTC. This chain uses TRBV6-1 with TRBJ2-1; the D gene is possibly TRBD1 (5 bases). Deletions cut 6 bases from V and 5 bases from J, with 11 bases between. The CDR3 totals 13 residues. Germline lookup yields CDR1 MNHNS and CDR2 SASEGT.

The chain has TRBV19 and TRBJ2-1; D is uncertain. CDR3 size: 14 residues. The V and J ends lost 3 bases and 3 bases respectively, with 9 bases between them. Looked up from germline, CDR1 is LNHDA and CDR2 is SQIVND (reference sequence). CDR3 in amino acids: CASSIGMVYNEQFF. The DNA for the CDR3 is TGTGCCAGTAGTATCGGCATGGTCTACAATGAGCAGTTCTTC.

The chain uses TRBV5-8 and TRBJ2-3; D is unresolved. This CDR3 has 12 residues. Germline assignment: CDR1 SGHTS and CDR2 YDEGEE. The V and J ends lost 6 bases and 0 bases respectively, with 5 bases between them. CDR3 sequence (DNA): TGTGCCAGCATAGGGAGCACAGATACGCAGTATTTT. The encoded protein is CASIGSTDTQYF. The full variable domain, with the rest looked up from reference TRBV5-8 and TRBJ2-3, is EAGVTQSPTHLIKTRGQQATLRCSPISGHTSVYWYQQALGLGLQFLLWYDEGEERNRGNFPPRFSGRQFPNYSSELNVNALELEDSALYLCASIGSTDTQYFGPGTRLTVL.

The count of this clone is one. The rearrangement joins TRBV7-9 to TRBJ2-7; D gene unclear. In germline, CDR1 is SEHNR, CDR2 FQNEAQ (reference sequence). The CDR3 is 14 amino acids. The V end was cut by 5 bases, the J end by 1 base, with 12 bases between. Here the CDR3 reads CASSPLSGSYEQYF. CDR3 DNA: TGTGCCAGCAGCCCCCTTTCAGGATCCTACGAGCAGTACTTC. The entire variable domain, with the rest obtained from reference TRBV7-9 and TRBJ2-7, is as follows: DTGVSQNPRHKITKRGQNVTFRCDPISEHNRLYWYRQTLGQGPEFLTYFQNEAQLEKSRLLSDRFSAERPKGSFSTLEIQRTEQGDSAMYLCASSPLSGSYEQYFGPGTRLTVT.

This clone showed up just a few times. The V and J genes are TRBV6-5 and TRBJ1-1; the D is unclear. The V gene lost 6 bases and the J gene lost 3 bases, with 17 bases spanning the gap. The CDR3 has 15 amino acids. Germline assignment: CDR1 MNHEY and CDR2 SVGAGI. In nucleotides, the CDR3 is TGTGCCAGCAGGCAAATGGATTTGATGGACACTGAAGCTTTCTTT. It codes for CASRQMDLMDTEAFF.

This CDR3 reads CASSTSGTSGVKGERNIQYF. CDR3 nucleotides: TGTGCCAGCTCAACCTCCGGGACTAGCGGGGTTAAAGGAGAGAGAAACATTCAGTACTTC. The genes are TRBV18 and TRBJ2-4, with 13 bases fitting TRBD2. The CDR3 is 20 amino acids. With V trimmed by 5 bases and J by 6 bases, 19 bases remained unmatched. The germline V gene has CDR1 KGHSH and CDR2 LQKENI. Looking up the rest from reference TRBV18 and TRBJ2-4 gives the full variable domain: NAGVMQNPRHLVRRRGQEARLRCSPMKGHSHVYWYRQLPEEGLKFMVYLQKENIIDESGMPKERFSAEFPKEGPSILRIQQVVRGDSAAYFCASSTSGTSGVKGERNIQYFGAGTRLSVL.

V and J are TRBV28 and TRBJ2-1, with D perhaps matching TRBD1 (6 bases). Trimming left V 2 bases short and J 3 bases short, with 11 bases between. This CDR3 region has 15 residues. Germline values: CDR1 MDHEN, CDR2 SYDVKM. The CDR3 spells CASSLRQVNYNEQFF. In DNA form, the CDR3 reads TGTGCCAGCAGTTTAAGACAGGTAAACTACAATGAGCAGTTCTTC.

The rearrangement links TRBV5-1 to TRBJ2-2; TRBD2 is a possible D gene (7 bases). The CDR3 totals 17 residues. CDR1 and CDR2 from the germline V gene are SGHRS and YFSETQ. Trimming removed 5 bases from V and 0 bases from J, with 17 bases in between. CDR3 protein: CASSWGGLLANTGELFF. CDR3 DNA sequence: TGCGCCAGCAGTTGGGGGGGCCTACTCGCGAACACCGGGGAGCTGTTTTTT.

This chain's CDR3 is CASSLDSSGGPYEQYF. The CDR3 DNA is TGTGCCAGCAGCCTAGACAGCTCCGGAGGGCCCTACGAGCAGTACTTC. The rearrangement uses TRBV7-2 and TRBJ2-7, with a weak D call TRBD2 (6 bases). This CDR3 spans 16 amino acids. Trimming shortened V by 5 bases and J by 2 bases, and 19 bases separated the two germline ends. Germline-derived CDR1 and CDR2 are SGHTA and FQGNSA. Full variable domain (rest looked up from reference TRBV7-2 and TRBJ2-7): GAGVSQSPSNKVTEKGKDVELRCDPISGHTALYWYRQSLGQGLEFLIYFQGNSAPDKSGLPSDRFSAERTGGSVSTLTIQRTQQEDSAVYLCASSLDSSGGPYEQYFGPGTRLTVT.

This rearrangement joins TRBV19 to TRBJ1-2; unclear D gene. CDR1 is LNHDA and CDR2 is SQIVND in the germline V gene (reference sequence). Trimming stripped 6 bases from V and 0 bases from J, with 5 bases between. CDR3 length: 12 amino acids. CDR3 amino acids: CASSVTNYGYTF. The CDR3 region has the DNA TGTGCCAGTAGCGTAACTAACTATGGCTACACCTTC.

The V call is TRBV5-1, the J call TRBJ2-5, with D tentatively TRBD2 (6 bases). V was trimmed by 7 bases and J by 2 bases, leaving 12 bases between them. This CDR3 is built from 13 residues. From germline, CDR1 is SGHRS and CDR2 YFSETQ. CDR3 sequence reads: CASGSGGQETQYF. In DNA form, the CDR3 reads TGCGCCAGCGGTTCTGGAGGGCAAGAGACCCAGTACTTC.